Sequencing of this T cell receptor (beta chain) was carried out in a study of T-cell reconstitution after alpha-beta-depleted transplantation in children. This clonotype was observed a few times. The target antigen is unknown. V gave up 3 bases and J gave up 3 bases; unmatched junction bases: 4. Germline assignment: CDR1 SEHNR and CDR2 FQNEAQ (reference sequence). The CDR3 is 15 residues long. Preparation of the TCRbeta library used unique molecular identifiers. TCRdb re-called the PCR reads with MiXCR, one entry per CDR3 protein. The sample has about 200,000 distinct CDR3 sequences, approximately 6% seen once. Study outcomes and limitations: Alpha-beta T cells present about two months after transplant were reported to originate from several hundred expanded graft clones. The main origin of T-cell counts and diversity one year after transplant was newly produced T cells.

J is TRBJ2-1 and V is TRBV7-9; the match to TRBD2 covers 8 bases. The sequencing here drew on PBMCs, taken before TCRalphabeta/CD19-depleted stem cell transplant. This sequence originates from a girl under three years old with combined immunodeficiency, due to receive a stem cell transplant. In DNA form, the CDR3 reads TGTGCCAGCAGCTTCTTAGCGGGATTCTACAATGAGCAGTTCTTC. This gives the protein CASSFLAGFYNEQFF. Complete variable domain (other parts from reference TRBV7-9 and TRBJ2-1): DTGVSQNPRHKITKRGQNVTFRCDPISEHNRLYWYRQTLGQGPEFLTYFQNEAQLEKSRLLSDRFSAERPKGSFSTLEIQRTEQGDSAMYLCASSFLAGFYNEQFFGPGTRLTVL.